Listed below are T cell receptor beta chains from one sample, sequenced in a study of untreated major depressive disorder. The table came from immunoSEQ multiplex PCR; TCRdb's copy has only in-frame clones and leaves some out. Counted here are some 21,000 clones, approximately 89% occurring once; the ten biggest clones make up approximately 0.47%. What was sequenced was CD4+ T cells from PBMCs. These receptor sequences come from a woman aged 40 to 50 in good health. Each CDR3 is given with its conserved first and last residue. The D gene is left open where the match is weak. Clone sizes are given selectively: once, few, many, or a class where the clone is expanded.

d_call | clone_size | j_call | v_call | cdr3_aa | cdr3_nt
TRBD2 | . | TRBJ2-5 | TRBV4-2 | CASSQTSGIQWETQYF | TGTGCCAGCAGCCAAACTAGCGGGATCCAATGGGAGACCCAGTACTTC
. | . | TRBJ1-5 | TRBV6-1 | CASRGYRGNQPQHF | TGTGCCAGCAGGGGTTACAGGGGCAATCAGCCCCAGCATTTT
. | . | TRBJ2-5 | TRBV5-4 | CASSPQLGTQYF | TGTGCCAGCAGCCCGCAACTTGGGACCCAGTACTTC
. | . | TRBJ2-5 | TRBV7-2 | CASSFTLRGETQYF | TGTGCCAGCAGCTTTACCCTACGGGGGGAGACCCAGTACTTC
TRBD1 | . | TRBJ2-6 | TRBV4-2 | CASSPSTGSYSGANVLTF | TGTGCCAGCAGCCCCTCGACAGGGAGTTACTCTGGGGCCAACGTCCTGACTTTC
TRBD2 | . | TRBJ2-3 | TRBV18 | CASSSVAGSFSDTQYF | TGTGCCAGCTCGTCAGTAGCGGGGAGTTTTTCAGATACGCAGTATTTT
TRBD2 | once | TRBJ2-1 | TRBV9 | CASSVGSSGDNEQFF | TGTGCCAGCAGCGTAGGTTCTAGCGGGGATAATGAGCAGTTCTTC
. | . | TRBJ1-2 | TRBV28 | CASSNPRYGYTF | TGTGCCAGCAGTAACCCTCGGTATGGCTACACCTTC
TRBD1 | . | TRBJ1-2 | TRBV2 | CASSEGTGLEGTF | TGTGCCAGCAGTGAAGGGACAGGATTAGAAGGAACCTTC
TRBD1 | . | TRBJ1-4 | TRBV6-1 | CASSDKGAFEKLFF | TGTGCCAGCAGTGATAAGGGGGCATTTGAAAAACTGTTTTTT
. | . | TRBJ2-2 | TRBV14 | CASSQVSGHTGELFF | TGTGCCAGCAGCCAAGTTAGCGGACACACCGGGGAGCTGTTTTTT
. | . | TRBJ1-1 | TRBV19 | CASRYVDTEAFF | TGTGCCAGTAGGTACGTGGACACTGAAGCTTTCTTT
TRBD1 | . | TRBJ2-5 | TRBV7-3 | CASSLGQAETQYF | TGTGCCAGCAGCTTAGGACAGGCTGAGACCCAGTACTTC
TRBD1 | . | TRBJ1-6 | TRBV6-5 | CASRGQGLNSPLYF | TGTGCCAGCAGGGGACAGGGACTTAATTCACCCCTCTACTTT
. | . | TRBJ1-1 | TRBV6-6 | CASRKGENTEAFF | TGTGCCAGCAGGAAAGGGGAGAACACTGAAGCTTTCTTT
TRBD1 | once | TRBJ2-1 | TRBV11-1 | CASSWGTGTGRNEQFF | TGTGCCAGCAGCTGGGGGACCGGGACAGGGCGGAATGAGCAGTTCTTC
TRBD1 | . | TRBJ2-1 | TRBV6-5 | CASSYTRTGVVQFF | TGTGCCAGCAGTTATACTCGGACAGGGGTTGTGCAGTTCTTC
TRBD1 | . | TRBJ2-6 | TRBV19 | CASSRQGAGGANVLTF | TGTGCCAGTAGCCGACAGGGGGCAGGTGGGGCCAACGTCCTGACTTTC
. | . | TRBJ2-1 | TRBV4-1 | CASSQGGSTTSNEQFF | TGCGCCAGCAGCCAAGGGGGCTCGACAACCTCCAATGAGCAGTTCTTC
TRBD1 | . | TRBJ2-1 | TRBV7-6 | CASSLERDSDYNEQFF | TGTGCCAGCAGCTTAGAGAGGGACAGCGACTACAATGAGCAGTTCTTC
. | . | TRBJ2-3 | TRBV29-1 | CSASKGVQTQYF | TGCAGCGCCAGCAAAGGGGTCCAGACACAGTATTTT
. | . | TRBJ2-1 | TRBV7-3 | CASSLTGSSYNEQFF | TGTGCCAGCAGCTTAACAGGCAGCTCCTACAATGAGCAGTTCTTC
. | . | TRBJ2-3 | TRBV7-2 | CASSNLRRGGSDTQYF | TGTGCCAGCAGCAATTTACGTAGGGGGGGGTCAGATACGCAGTATTTT
TRBD2 | . | TRBJ2-5 | TRBV10-3 | CAISALAGYQETQYF | TGTGCCATCAGTGCCCTAGCGGGGTACCAAGAGACCCAGTACTTC
. | . | TRBJ2-5 | TRBV28 | CASRGALAEPFRGEETQYF | TGTGCCAGCCGTGGCGCTTTAGCGGAGCCCTTTCGCGGAGAAGAGACCCAGTACTTC
TRBD1 | . | TRBJ2-1 | TRBV10-2 | CASSGQGFAGEQFF | TGCGCCAGCAGTGGACAGGGCTTCGCGGGTGAGCAGTTCTTC
TRBD2 | . | TRBJ2-1 | TRBV5-1 | CASSFMPVPGLAGGSYNEQFF | TGCGCCAGCAGCTTTATGCCAGTCCCGGGACTAGCGGGAGGCTCCTACAATGAGCAGTTCTTC
. | . | TRBJ2-7 | TRBV10-3 | CAISESSGEQYF | TGTGCCATCAGTGAGTCGTCGGGAGAGCAGTACTTC
TRBD2 | . | TRBJ2-5 | TRBV4-2 | CASSREVAGDTQYF | TGTGCCAGCAGCCGGGAAGTAGCGGGAGATACCCAGTACTTC